These 5 T cell receptor beta chains came from one sample sequenced in a study of T cell responses to AZD1222 COVID-19 vaccine. Measured with immunoSEQ multiplex PCR; TCRdb has only the in-frame clones, and not every one. The sample consists of about 200,000 clones, 92% of them appearing once. This specimen was peripheral blood, taken on day 0 of AZD1222 vaccination. The receptors shown here come from an adult in good health.

The chain combines TRBV9 with TRBJ2-3, with a weak D call TRBD1 (6 bases). Germline CDR1 SGDLS, CDR2 YYNGEE. Trimming left V 3 bases short and J 3 bases short, with 11 bases between. The CDR3 runs 14 residues. The CDR3 here is CASSASTGTDTQYF. CDR3 DNA: TGTGCCAGCAGCGCCAGCACAGGGACAGATACGCAGTATTTT. Complete variable domain (other parts from reference TRBV9 and TRBJ2-3): DSGVTQTPKHLITATGQRVTLRCSPRSGDLSVYWYQQSLDQGLQFLIQYYNGEERAKGNILERFSAQQFPDLHSELNLSSLELGDSALYFCASSASTGTDTQYFGPGTRLTVL.

V is TRBV9 and J is TRBJ1-2, with TRBD1 matching 8 bases. The CDR3 is made up of 14 amino acids. After removal of 4 bases from V and 1 base from J, the junction contained 3 bases not matched to a gene. Looked up from germline, CDR1 is SGDLS and CDR2 is YYNGEE. CDR3 in DNA: TGTGCCAGCAGCCCAGGACAGGGTAACTATGGCTACACCTTC. Translating it yields CASSPGQGNYGYTF.

The V call is TRBV5-6, the J call TRBJ1-2; TRBD1 agrees at 7 bases. This CDR3 has 13 amino acids. V shed 4 bases and J 8 bases; nucleotides not matched to a gene: 8. Germline loops: CDR1 SGHDT, CDR2 YYEEEE. The CDR3 region has the DNA TGTGCCAGCAGCCCAGGGGGGGCGGAAGGCTACACCTTC. Its translation is CASSPGGAEGYTF.

This sequence joins TRBV6-5 and TRBJ2-5; 8 bases fit TRBD1. The V segment lost 8 bases and the J segment 3 bases; nucleotides outside the gene matches: 11. CDR1 and CDR2 from the germline V gene are MNHEY and SVGAGI. The CDR3 spans 15 residues. The CDR3 region is CASEIRGQGKETQYF. The CDR3 DNA follows: TGTGCCAGCGAAATACGCGGACAGGGCAAAGAGACCCAGTACTTC.

V and J are TRBV7-2 and TRBJ1-2; D gene ambiguous. The CDR3 contains 14 residues. Germline lookup yields CDR1 SGHTA and CDR2 FQGNSA. Deletions cut 3 bases from V and 5 bases from J, with 13 bases between. The CDR3 nucleotides read TGTGCCAGCAGCTTTGGCACCGGATCGTATGGCTACACCTTC. Protein sequence: CASSFGTGSYGYTF.